A selection of T cell receptor beta chains follows, all from one sample in a study of blood T cells in healthy people across ages. TCRdb reprocessed the 5' RACE reads with MiXCR, giving one entry per CDR3 protein. The repertoire consists of hundreds of thousands of distinct CDR3 sequences, with 20% to 30% occurring once and the leading ten covering 9.4%. These data were also filed under a second study, of T cells of mothers and their children.

Sequenced sample: blood. These receptors came from a boy younger than 18 in good health. Both conserved end residues are part of each CDR3. The D gene is left open where the match is weak. Only some rows state a clone size, as once, few, many or a class for expanded clones.

cdr3_length: 17; v_call: TRBV28; clone_size: NA; d_call: NA; j_call: TRBJ2-6; cdr3_aa: CASSLVSLFSGANVLTF; cdr3_nt: TGTGCCAGCAGTTTAGTCAGCCTCTTCTCTGGGGCCAACGTCCTGACTTTC
cdr3_length: 13; v_call: TRBV20-1; clone_size: NA; d_call: TRBD1; j_call: TRBJ2-7; cdr3_aa: CSVLTGDSYEQYF; cdr3_nt: TGCAGTGTCCTGACAGGGGACTCCTACGAGCAGTACTTC
cdr3_length: 15; v_call: TRBV7-2; clone_size: NA; d_call: TRBD2; j_call: TRBJ2-1; cdr3_aa: CASSLALAEYNEQFF; cdr3_nt: TGTGCCAGCAGCTTAGCGCTAGCGGAGTACAATGAGCAGTTCTTC
cdr3_length: 15; v_call: TRBV12-3/TRBV12-4; clone_size: few; d_call: TRBD1; j_call: TRBJ1-2; cdr3_aa: CASSYGTGGSYGYTF; cdr3_nt: TGTGCCAGCAGCTACGGGACAGGGGGCTCCTATGGCTACACCTTC
cdr3_length: 11; v_call: TRBV6-4; clone_size: few; d_call: TRBD1; j_call: TRBJ1-1; cdr3_aa: CASRGQGKAFF; cdr3_nt: TGTGCCAGCCGCGGACAGGGTAAAGCTTTCTTT
cdr3_length: 13; v_call: TRBV5-1; clone_size: few; d_call: NA; j_call: TRBJ2-1; cdr3_aa: CASSRDGDNEQFF; cdr3_nt: TGCGCCAGCAGTAGGGATGGGGACAATGAGCAGTTCTTC
cdr3_length: 16; v_call: TRBV6-1; clone_size: few; d_call: NA; j_call: TRBJ1-6; cdr3_aa: CASSLRGPPEDSPLHF; cdr3_nt: TGTGCCAGCAGCCTTAGGGGACCCCCAGAGGATTCACCCCTCCACTTT
cdr3_length: 14; v_call: TRBV11-1; clone_size: NA; d_call: TRBD2; j_call: TRBJ2-7; cdr3_aa: CASRGTRSSYEQYF; cdr3_nt: TGTGCCAGCAGGGGGACTAGGAGCTCCTACGAGCAGTACTTC
cdr3_length: 14; v_call: TRBV29-1; clone_size: NA; d_call: NA; j_call: TRBJ2-2; cdr3_aa: CSVAGQRNTGELFF; cdr3_nt: TGCAGCGTAGCGGGACAGAGGAACACCGGGGAGCTGTTTTTT
cdr3_length: 12; v_call: TRBV5-1; clone_size: NA; d_call: NA; j_call: TRBJ2-5; cdr3_aa: CASSHTKETQHF; cdr3_nt: TGCGCCAGCAGCCACACAAAAGAGACCCAGCACTTC
cdr3_length: 14; v_call: TRBV14; clone_size: few; d_call: NA; j_call: TRBJ1-3; cdr3_aa: CASSSTYPGNTIYF; cdr3_nt: TGTGCCAGCAGCTCGACTTATCCTGGAAACACCATATATTTT
cdr3_length: 17; v_call: TRBV4-1; clone_size: NA; d_call: TRBD2; j_call: TRBJ2-3; cdr3_aa: CASSQSGGRAGVDTQYF; cdr3_nt: TGCGCCAGCAGCCAAAGCGGCGGTCGAGCGGGAGTAGATACGCAGTATTTT
cdr3_length: 13; v_call: TRBV20-1; clone_size: NA; d_call: NA; j_call: TRBJ2-7; cdr3_aa: CSARDLSPYEQYF; cdr3_nt: TGCAGTGCTAGAGATCTAAGTCCCTACGAGCAGTACTTC
cdr3_length: 15; v_call: TRBV14; clone_size: few; d_call: NA; j_call: TRBJ1-3; cdr3_aa: CASSQGFVYGDTIYF; cdr3_nt: TGTGCCAGTAGCCAAGGGTTCGTCTACGGGGACACCATATATTTT
cdr3_length: 16; v_call: TRBV9; clone_size: NA; d_call: TRBD1; j_call: TRBJ1-6; cdr3_aa: CASSASTGTENSPLHF; cdr3_nt: TGTGCCAGCAGCGCCTCTACTGGGACAGAAAATTCACCCCTCCACTTT
cdr3_length: 16; v_call: TRBV29-1; clone_size: NA; d_call: TRBD2; j_call: TRBJ2-5; cdr3_aa: CSVEGLMVGGEETQYF; cdr3_nt: TGCAGCGTTGAAGGCCTAATGGTGGGAGGGGAGGAGACCCAGTACTTC
cdr3_length: 16; v_call: TRBV6-6; clone_size: NA; d_call: NA; j_call: TRBJ2-5; cdr3_aa: CASSYSIGSGKETQYF; cdr3_nt: TGTGCCAGCAGTTACTCGATCGGGTCGGGCAAAGAGACCCAGTACTTC
cdr3_length: 15; v_call: TRBV5-1; clone_size: NA; d_call: TRBD1; j_call: TRBJ1-4; cdr3_aa: CASSSIDRVGEKLFF; cdr3_nt: TGCGCCAGCAGCTCCATAGACAGGGTTGGTGAAAAACTGTTTTTT
cdr3_length: 13; v_call: TRBV20-1; clone_size: few; d_call: TRBD1; j_call: TRBJ1-4; cdr3_aa: CSGQGATNEKLFF; cdr3_nt: TGCAGTGGACAGGGAGCAACTAATGAAAAACTGTTTTTT
cdr3_length: 13; v_call: TRBV18; clone_size: NA; d_call: TRBD2; j_call: TRBJ2-5; cdr3_aa: CASSKASGGEQYF; cdr3_nt: TGTGCCAGCTCTAAGGCTAGCGGGGGAGAGCAGTACTTC
cdr3_length: 18; v_call: TRBV9; clone_size: NA; d_call: TRBD1; j_call: TRBJ2-1; cdr3_aa: CASSVGGAGTGVGNEQFF; cdr3_nt: TGTGCCAGCAGCGTAGGGGGTGCCGGGACAGGGGTAGGCAATGAGCAGTTCTTC
cdr3_length: 17; v_call: TRBV5-1; clone_size: NA; d_call: TRBD1; j_call: TRBJ2-1; cdr3_aa: CASSPIPTGSAYNEQFF; cdr3_nt: TGCGCCAGCAGCCCGATCCCGACAGGGTCCGCCTACAATGAGCAGTTCTTC
cdr3_length: 12; v_call: TRBV7-9; clone_size: NA; d_call: NA; j_call: TRBJ2-1; cdr3_aa: CASSFILNEQFF; cdr3_nt: TGTGCCAGCAGCTTCATTCTAAATGAGCAGTTCTTC
cdr3_length: 16; v_call: TRBV4-1; clone_size: NA; d_call: TRBD2; j_call: TRBJ2-1; cdr3_aa: CASSQGLGRHLNEQFF; cdr3_nt: TGCGCCAGCAGCCAGGGACTAGGTCGCCATCTGAATGAGCAGTTCTTC
cdr3_length: 14; v_call: TRBV28; clone_size: few; d_call: NA; j_call: TRBJ2-2; cdr3_aa: CASRSRGVTGELFF; cdr3_nt: TGTGCCAGCAGGAGCAGGGGGGTCACCGGGGAGCTGTTTTTT
cdr3_length: 14; v_call: TRBV28; clone_size: few; d_call: NA; j_call: TRBJ2-7; cdr3_aa: CASSLIDQSHEQYF; cdr3_nt: TGTGCCAGCAGTTTAATAGACCAATCCCACGAGCAATACTTC
cdr3_length: 15; v_call: TRBV4-3; clone_size: NA; d_call: NA; j_call: TRBJ1-2; cdr3_aa: CASSQEGSADYGYTF; cdr3_nt: TGCGCCAGCAGCCAAGAGGGGTCGGCGGACTATGGCTACACCTTC
cdr3_length: 21; v_call: TRBV7-2; clone_size: many; d_call: TRBD2; j_call: TRBJ2-5; cdr3_aa: CASSLAYSAAGGIRGWETQYF; cdr3_nt: TGTGCCAGCAGCTTAGCATACTCCGCGGCGGGGGGAATACGTGGCTGGGAGACCCAGTACTTC
cdr3_length: 15; v_call: TRBV6-2/TRBV6-3; clone_size: NA; d_call: TRBD1; j_call: TRBJ1-6; cdr3_aa: CASSHGDRKDSPLHF; cdr3_nt: TGTGCCAGCAGTCACGGGGACAGGAAAGATTCACCCCTCCACTTT
cdr3_length: 16; v_call: TRBV2; clone_size: few; d_call: NA; j_call: TRBJ1-5; cdr3_aa: CASSASVALGNQPQHF; cdr3_nt: TGTGCCAGCAGCGCATCTGTGGCCCTGGGCAATCAGCCCCAGCATTTT
cdr3_length: 15; v_call: TRBV7-2; clone_size: NA; d_call: TRBD1; j_call: TRBJ1-6; cdr3_aa: CASSLTGQGNSPLHF; cdr3_nt: TGTGCCAGCAGCTTAACGGGACAGGGGAATTCACCCCTCCACTTT
cdr3_length: 14; v_call: TRBV12-3/TRBV12-4; clone_size: NA; d_call: NA; j_call: TRBJ1-3; cdr3_aa: CASSLTSSGNTIYF; cdr3_nt: TGTGCCAGCAGTTTGACATCCTCTGGAAACACCATATATTTT
cdr3_length: 15; v_call: TRBV7-2; clone_size: NA; d_call: NA; j_call: TRBJ2-6; cdr3_aa: CASSVVVTGANVLTF; cdr3_nt: TGTGCCAGCAGCGTGGTGGTAACTGGGGCCAACGTCCTGACTTTC
cdr3_length: 14; v_call: TRBV2; clone_size: NA; d_call: NA; j_call: TRBJ2-7; cdr3_aa: CASSDRNRLYEQYF; cdr3_nt: TGTGCCAGCAGTGATCGGAACCGTCTCTACGAGCAGTACTTC
cdr3_length: 13; v_call: TRBV7-9; clone_size: few; d_call: NA; j_call: TRBJ2-7; cdr3_aa: CASSFAVLDEQYF; cdr3_nt: TGTGCCAGCAGCTTTGCGGTCCTGGACGAGCAGTACTTC
cdr3_length: 12; v_call: TRBV20-1; clone_size: NA; d_call: TRBD2; j_call: TRBJ2-7; cdr3_aa: CSLAGNDYEQYF; cdr3_nt: TGCAGCTTAGCGGGAAATGACTACGAGCAGTACTTC
cdr3_length: 12; v_call: TRBV28; clone_size: NA; d_call: NA; j_call: TRBJ2-7; cdr3_aa: CASSIGVYEQYF; cdr3_nt: TGTGCCAGCAGTATAGGAGTCTACGAGCAGTACTTC
cdr3_length: 16; v_call: TRBV3-1; clone_size: few; d_call: NA; j_call: TRBJ2-5; cdr3_aa: CASSQETRTTQETQYF; cdr3_nt: TGTGCCAGCAGCCAAGAAACCCGGACGACACAAGAGACCCAGTACTTC
cdr3_length: 18; v_call: TRBV7-9; clone_size: NA; d_call: NA; j_call: TRBJ2-2; cdr3_aa: CASSLTGSPFANTGELFF; cdr3_nt: TGTGCCAGCAGCCTTACCGGGAGCCCCTTCGCGAACACCGGGGAGCTGTTTTTT
cdr3_length: 14; v_call: TRBV5-5; clone_size: few; d_call: NA; j_call: TRBJ1-4; cdr3_aa: CASSLEGVYEKLFF; cdr3_nt: TGTGCCAGCAGCTTGGAGGGGGTTTATGAAAAACTGTTTTTT
cdr3_length: 12; v_call: TRBV12-3/TRBV12-4; clone_size: many; d_call: NA; j_call: TRBJ2-3; cdr3_aa: CASSFSTDTQYF; cdr3_nt: TGTGCCAGCAGTTTTTCCACAGATACGCAGTATTTT
cdr3_length: 15; v_call: TRBV24-1; clone_size: once; d_call: TRBD2; j_call: TRBJ2-5; cdr3_aa: CTTSLSGGAWETQYF; cdr3_nt: TGTACCACCAGTCTTAGCGGGGGGGCCTGGGAGACCCAGTACTTC
cdr3_length: 14; v_call: TRBV11-2; clone_size: few; d_call: NA; j_call: TRBJ2-1; cdr3_aa: CASSPRTSFNEQFF; cdr3_nt: TGTGCCAGCAGCCCCCGAACTAGCTTCAATGAGCAGTTCTTC
cdr3_length: 13; v_call: TRBV4-2; clone_size: NA; d_call: NA; j_call: TRBJ1-5; cdr3_aa: CASSQVEDQPQHF; cdr3_nt: TGTGCCAGCAGCCAAGTAGAAGATCAGCCCCAGCATTTT
cdr3_length: 12; v_call: TRBV29-1; clone_size: few; d_call: TRBD2; j_call: TRBJ2-5; cdr3_aa: CSVDPLAGGVVF; cdr3_nt: TGCAGCGTTGACCCCCTAGCGGGAGGAGTTGTCTTC
cdr3_length: 13; v_call: TRBV20-1; clone_size: NA; d_call: NA; j_call: TRBJ1-4; cdr3_aa: CSIGGAEGEKLFF; cdr3_nt: TGTAGTATAGGGGGGGCAGAAGGGGAAAAACTGTTTTTT
cdr3_length: 15; v_call: TRBV11-2; clone_size: NA; d_call: NA; j_call: TRBJ2-7; cdr3_aa: CASSLVEGSWSKQYF; cdr3_nt: TGTGCCAGCAGCTTAGTGGAGGGCAGCTGGAGTAAGCAGTACTTC
cdr3_length: 13; v_call: TRBV29-1; clone_size: NA; d_call: TRBD1; j_call: TRBJ2-1; cdr3_aa: CSVHRGTKFEQFF; cdr3_nt: TGCAGCGTTCACAGGGGCACGAAATTTGAGCAGTTCTTC
cdr3_length: 13; v_call: TRBV7-9; clone_size: NA; d_call: NA; j_call: TRBJ2-7; cdr3_aa: CASSGRRVWEQYF; cdr3_nt: TGTGCCAGCAGCGGCCGACGGGTTTGGGAGCAGTACTTC
cdr3_length: 14; v_call: TRBV11-2; clone_size: NA; d_call: TRBD2; j_call: TRBJ2-3; cdr3_aa: CASSPSGGRDTQYF; cdr3_nt: TGTGCCAGCAGTCCATCGGGGGGGCGCGATACGCAGTATTTT
cdr3_length: 13; v_call: TRBV7-2; clone_size: NA; d_call: NA; j_call: TRBJ2-3; cdr3_aa: CASSLSVADTQYF; cdr3_nt: TGTGCCAGCAGCTTATCGGTGGCAGATACGCAGTATTTT
cdr3_length: 12; v_call: TRBV9; clone_size: NA; d_call: NA; j_call: TRBJ2-5; cdr3_aa: CASSGLLETQYF; cdr3_nt: TGTGCCAGCAGCGGACTTCTGGAGACCCAGTACTTC
cdr3_length: 16; v_call: TRBV7-2; clone_size: NA; d_call: NA; j_call: TRBJ1-3; cdr3_aa: CASSLQQGSSGNTIYF; cdr3_nt: TGTGCCAGCAGCTTACAGCAGGGGAGCTCTGGAAACACCATATATTTT
cdr3_length: 16; v_call: TRBV4-2; clone_size: NA; d_call: TRBD2; j_call: TRBJ2-7; cdr3_aa: CASSQDASGQSYEQYF; cdr3_nt: TGTGCCAGCAGCCAAGACGCTAGCGGCCAGAGCTACGAGCAGTACTTC
cdr3_length: 15; v_call: TRBV4-1; clone_size: few; d_call: NA; j_call: TRBJ1-1; cdr3_aa: CASSPESDSNTEAFF; cdr3_nt: TGCGCCAGCAGCCCAGAGTCGGACTCGAACACTGAAGCTTTCTTT
cdr3_length: 16; v_call: TRBV12-5; clone_size: NA; d_call: TRBD1; j_call: TRBJ2-7; cdr3_aa: CASGSPLGTGGYEQYF; cdr3_nt: TGTGCTAGTGGCTCCCCGCTCGGGACAGGGGGATACGAGCAGTACTTC
cdr3_length: 16; v_call: TRBV6-2/TRBV6-3; clone_size: once; d_call: NA; j_call: TRBJ2-1; cdr3_aa: CASSYSMDPQYNEQFF; cdr3_nt: TGTGCCAGCAGTTACTCGATGGATCCCCAGTACAATGAGCAGTTCTTC
cdr3_length: 12; v_call: TRBV7-2; clone_size: NA; d_call: NA; j_call: TRBJ1-3; cdr3_aa: CASSLRAGTIYF; cdr3_nt: TGTGCCAGCAGCTTAAGGGCAGGCACCATATATTTT
cdr3_length: 17; v_call: TRBV24-1; clone_size: NA; d_call: NA; j_call: TRBJ2-1; cdr3_aa: CATGDTTARSSYNEQFF; cdr3_nt: TGTGCCACCGGTGACACGACAGCGCGGAGCTCCTACAATGAGCAGTTCTTC